This entry features one T cell receptor (beta chain) sequence. It lacks a known antigen. The input lacks base qualities; no much larger clone sits a single base away. Deletion took 4 bases off V and 7 bases off J, with a span of 17 bases between the germline ends. The CDR3 contains 15 residues, cysteine and phenylalanine counted. The sequence is cut down to CDR3 DNA, 45 bases in frame from base 1. The germline V gene sets CDR1 to SGHDT and CDR2 to YYEEEE. The data originate from a study of blood T cell repertoires in COVID-19 (TCRdb year 2020). With respect to the entire study: Samples covering the acute and convalescent phases of COVID-19 were provided by collaborators in the United States, Italy and Spain. The prospective study material was composed of cDNA or gDNA derived from T cells, B-cell-depleted T cells, or PBMCs. Subjects who had been exposed to COVID-19, were actively infected with it, or had recovered from it provided the deeply sampled blood TCRbeta repertoires that made up the dataset. The repertoires were released in a freely available public database meant as a resource for research on the immune response to SARS-CoV-2. Samples were obtained from the ongoing ImmuneRACE study (first 160 participants) and from 950 to 1,500 subjects provided by 6 global collaborators. Nearly every sample came with metadata listing a de-identified subject ID, COVID-19 status, age in years and sex. Where available, HLA class I and class II types were obtained from metadata supplied by the sample provider rather than from assay-based typing.

One collaborating source in Seattle enrolled patients while the patients were actively infected and followed the patients over time throughout the course of disease. Collaborating institutions collected whole blood in K2EDTA tubes following their own protocols. Collaborator samples were shipped for TCRbeta analysis as frozen whole blood, isolated PBMCs, or DNA extracted from either sample type. TCRbeta CDR3 regions were amplified from genomic DNA using the immunoSEQ Assay, a bias-controlled multiplex PCR. For the original study's pipeline: The number of nucleated cells in each sample was estimated from the amplification of reference gene primers within the assay. To quantify the absolute abundance of each unique TCRbeta CDR3 rearrangement, sequence reads were collapsed and filtered. For each sample, productive Simpson clonality was calculated as the square root of Simpson's diversity index across productive rearrangements. In its TCRdb copy, this immuneACCESS table keeps in-frame sequences only and misses some clones. Where compared with another copy, unresolved V genes explain less than half of these, and the others have no known cause. For V, J and clone size, that table is used; D and trimming come from the DNA. The sample data list fewer than 200,000 clones, and around 90% of these were observed just once. The ten largest account for about 5.3% of the sample.

What the study reported, not specific to this receptor: How much clinical and demographic metadata was included differed by source and by participant, and the metadata was provided uncurated.

The TCR comes from a man between 18 and 29 years old with COVID-19, enrolled during active disease. The receptor chain draws on TRBV5-6 and TRBJ2-2, with TRBD2 as a weak D call on 6 bases. The sequenced material came from peripheral blood. The sequenced DNA is TGTGCCAGCAGCAGCCGGGACTCCTCGGACGGGGAGCTGTTTTTT. It translates to CASSSRDSSDGELFF.